This TCR beta chain derives from a study of T cell responses to AZD1222 COVID-19 vaccine. The germline gives CDR1 SGDLS, CDR2 YYNGEE. This CDR3 region has 14 residues. Trimming stripped 0 bases from V and 8 bases from J, with 9 bases between. Sequencing used immunoSEQ multiplex PCR; TCRdb keeps in-frame clones, though not all of them. Among about 110,000 clones, 90% to 95% were seen once, and the ten largest hold less than 25%. Points on this clone: Its specificity is not known.

Findings and caveats of the study: CD4 TCRs associated with vaccination spanned spike, dominating at 160-218 and 743-854. Repertoire sampling occurred only after the peak T cell response. Donors, mostly white British, included more females; clonal diversity was possibly underestimated.

The clonotype originates from an adult in good health. The V and J genes are TRBV9 and TRBJ1-6; D remains ambiguous. Here the sequenced sample was peripheral blood, taken on day 0 of AZD1222 vaccination. CDR3 amino acids: CASSVDPADSPLHF. As DNA, the CDR3 is TGTGCCAGCAGCGTAGACCCGGCCGATTCACCCCTCCACTTT.